Below, one T cell receptor beta chain is given with its context. As yet, its antigen is unknown. This record belongs to a study of T cell responses to AZD1222 COVID-19 vaccine. Study results and caveats: Spike was spanned by vaccine-associated CD4 TCRs, with dominance at 160-218 and 743-854. Just a handful of people given AZD1222 tested seropositive at baseline. Donors were largely white British and mainly female; clonal diversity was possibly underestimated.

This CDR3 has 16 residues. Unmatched junction bases numbered 8, after V lost 3 bases and J lost 4 bases. Per the germline V gene, CDR1 is KGHSH and CDR2 is LQKENI. TCRdb's copy holds only in-frame clones and misses some; the assay was immunoSEQ multiplex PCR. The sample holds 90,000 to 110,000 clones, 89% seen once. The clonotype comes from an adult who received the AZD1222 COVID-19 vaccine. Sequences were derived from peripheral blood, sampled 28 days after the second AZD1222 dose. V gene TRBV18 combines with J gene TRBJ1-1; 10 bases align to TRBD1. CDR3 region: CASSPARTGGPTEAFF. The DNA for the CDR3 is TGTGCCAGCTCACCGGCCAGGACAGGGGGTCCCACTGAAGCTTTCTTT.